This TCR beta chain was captured by sequencing in a study of blood T cell repertoires in COVID-19 (dated by TCRdb to 2020 to 2021). As for the study more broadly: Samples covering the acute and convalescent phases of COVID-19 were provided by collaborators in the United States, Italy and Spain. The material from the prospective study consisted of cDNA or gDNA derived from T cells, B-cell-depleted T cells, or PBMCs. Deeply sampled blood TCRbeta repertoires from subjects exposed to, actively infected with, or recovered from COVID-19 were included in the dataset. The repertoires were released in a freely available public database intended as a resource for research on the immune response to SARS-CoV-2. Samples came from the ongoing ImmuneRACE study (first 160 participants) plus 1,254 subjects from 6 global collaborators. The sample metadata nearly always contained a de-identified subject ID, COVID-19 status, age in years and sex. Where available, HLA class I and class II types were taken from metadata supplied by the sample provider and were not determined by assay-based typing.

Collaborating institutions collected whole blood in K2EDTA tubes following their own protocols. For TCRbeta analysis, collaborators shipped samples in one of three forms: frozen whole blood, isolated PBMCs, or DNA extracted from either of those sample types. On the study overall, not on this receptor specifically: The quantity of clinical and demographic metadata differed by source and by participant and was supplied without curation.

Inclusive of the bounding cysteine and phenylalanine, the CDR3 is 14 residues long. This entry keeps only the CDR3 DNA: 42 bases, framed from base 1. CDR1 and CDR2 are read off the germline V gene (reference sequence) as MNHNY and SVGAGI. Trimmed from V: 8 bases; trimmed from J: 0 bases; junction bases lacking a gene match: 6. This clone was found a few times. It lacks a known antigen. No qualities accompany the bases; no much larger clone lies one base away. TCRbeta CDR3 regions were amplified from genomic DNA using the immunoSEQ Assay, a bias-controlled multiplex PCR. Per the original workflow: The number of nucleated cells in each sample was estimated from the amplification of reference gene primers within the assay. To quantify the absolute abundance of each unique TCRbeta CDR3 rearrangement, sequence reads were collapsed and filtered. For each sample, productive Simpson clonality was calculated as the square root of Simpson's diversity index over productive rearrangements. The table was pulled from immuneACCESS by TCRdb, which kept in-frame rearrangements only. Such tables lose some clones; where checked, under half of the loss comes from unresolved V genes, and the rest has no known cause. From that table come the V and J calls and clone size; the DNA was used to work out D and trimming. This sample holds about 330,000 clones; around 89% were observed only once. Clones ranked in the top ten supply 3.5% to 4% of the sample.

Sequenced sample: peripheral blood. The sequence was collected from a woman aged 45-59 years with active or convalescent COVID-19. The chain couples TRBV6-6 to TRBJ2-7, with 8 bases aligning to TRBD1. The CDR3 is CASDGQGSSYEQYF. The DNA sequence is given as TGTGCCAGCGACGGACAGGGAAGCTCCTACGAGCAGTACTTC.